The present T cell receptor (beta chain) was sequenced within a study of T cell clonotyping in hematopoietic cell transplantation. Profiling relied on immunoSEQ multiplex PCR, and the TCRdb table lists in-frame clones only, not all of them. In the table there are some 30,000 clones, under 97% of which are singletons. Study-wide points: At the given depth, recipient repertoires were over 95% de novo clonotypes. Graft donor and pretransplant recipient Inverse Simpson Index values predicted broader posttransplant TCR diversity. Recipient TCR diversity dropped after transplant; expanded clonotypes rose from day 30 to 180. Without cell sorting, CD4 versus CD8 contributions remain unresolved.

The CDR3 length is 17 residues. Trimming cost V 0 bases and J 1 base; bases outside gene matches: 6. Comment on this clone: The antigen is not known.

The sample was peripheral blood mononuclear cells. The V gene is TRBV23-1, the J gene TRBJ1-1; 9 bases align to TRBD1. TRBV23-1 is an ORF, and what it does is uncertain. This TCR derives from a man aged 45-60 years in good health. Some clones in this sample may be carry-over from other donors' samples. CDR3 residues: CASSQSLDRGWNTEAFF. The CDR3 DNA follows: TGCGCCAGCAGTCAATCTTTGGACAGGGGATGGAACACTGAAGCTTTCTTT.